This TCR beta chain was recovered during a study of blood T cell repertoires in COVID-19. Original processing notes: Reference gene primers were amplified, and this amplification served to estimate nucleated cell counts. Sequenced by immunoSEQ multiplex PCR; TCRdb stores in-frame clones only, minus some. That table gives V, J and clone size, and the DNA gave D and trimming. The sample consists of about 97,000 clones, 87% of them appearing once. Germline-derived CDR1 and CDR2 are LGHDT and YNNKEL (reference sequence). The CDR3 runs 16 residues. The V and J ends lost 1 base and 8 bases respectively, with 18 bases between them.

The rearrangement uses TRBV3-1 (or the pseudogene TRBV3-2) and TRBJ1-3; D may be TRBD1 (5 bases). Sequencing was done on a sample of peripheral blood. This TCR derives from a human donor in a cohort sampled during active COVID-19. The CDR3 coding sequence is TGTGCCAGCAGCCAAGCCCCGGGACTGCACGGCGACACCATATATTTT. This encodes CASSQAPGLHGDTIYF.